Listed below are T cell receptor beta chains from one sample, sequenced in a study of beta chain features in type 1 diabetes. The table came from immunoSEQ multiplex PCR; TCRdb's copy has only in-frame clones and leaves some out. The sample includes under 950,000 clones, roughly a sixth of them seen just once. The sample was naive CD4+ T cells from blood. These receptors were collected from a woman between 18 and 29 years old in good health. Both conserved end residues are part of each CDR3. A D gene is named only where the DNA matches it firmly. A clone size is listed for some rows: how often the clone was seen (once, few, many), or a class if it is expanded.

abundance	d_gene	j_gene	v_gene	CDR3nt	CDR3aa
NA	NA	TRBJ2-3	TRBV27	TGTGCCAGCACTAAGTGGGGCCGGGACTCAGATACGCAGTATTTT	CASTKWGRDSDTQYF
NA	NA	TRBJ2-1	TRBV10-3	TGTGCCATCAGTGAGCGAAGGAATGGGGATGAGCAGTTCTTC	CAISERRNGDEQFF
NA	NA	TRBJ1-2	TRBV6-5	TGTGCCAGCAGACCGTCGGGGGCCGACTATGGCTACACCTTC	CASRPSGADYGYTF
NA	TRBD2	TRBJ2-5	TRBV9	TGTGCCAGCAGCGCATTAGCGGGAGAGTGGGAGACCCAGTACTTC	CASSALAGEWETQYF
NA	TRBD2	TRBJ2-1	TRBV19	TGTGCCAGCGTACTAGCGGGCTCCTCTGGAGAGCAGTTCTTC	CASVLAGSSGEQFF
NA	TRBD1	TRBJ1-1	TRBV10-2	TGCGCCAGCAGTGAGCGAGGACAGGGGTCGACTGAAGCTTTCTTT	CASSERGQGSTEAFF
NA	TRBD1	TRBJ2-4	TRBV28	TGTGCCAGCAGTACAGGGGTCATTCAGTACTTC	CASSTGVIQYF
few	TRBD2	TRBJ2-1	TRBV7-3	TGTGCCAGCAGCGAGAGAGGACTAGCGGGATACAATGAGCAGTTCTTC	CASSERGLAGYNEQFF
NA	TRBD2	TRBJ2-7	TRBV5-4	TGTGCCAGCAGCGCAGTAATAGCGGGAGGGCGGTCCTACGAGCAGTACTTC	CASSAVIAGGRSYEQYF
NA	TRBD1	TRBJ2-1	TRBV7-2	TGTGCCAGCAGCTTAGCACAGGGGCAAGGCGAGCAGTTCTTC	CASSLAQGQGEQFF
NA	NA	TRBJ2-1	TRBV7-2	TGTGCCAGCAGCTTATTCTCCTACAATGAGCAGTTCTTC	CASSLFSYNEQFF
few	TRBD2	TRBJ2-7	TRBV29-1	TGCAGCGTTGTGGCGGGAGGGCGTTCCTACGAGCAGTACTTC	CSVVAGGRSYEQYF
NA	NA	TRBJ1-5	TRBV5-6	TGTGCCAGCAGCTTGATAGATCAGCCCCAGCATTTT	CASSLIDQPQHF
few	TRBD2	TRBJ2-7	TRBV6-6	TGTGCCAGCAGTTACTCGCCTAGCGGGTATGCTCACGAGCAGTACTTC	CASSYSPSGYAHEQYF
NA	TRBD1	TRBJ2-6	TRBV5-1	TGCGCCAGCAGCCTCGGGACAGGGTTCTATCTCTCTGGGGCCAACGTCCTGACTTTC	CASSLGTGFYLSGANVLTF
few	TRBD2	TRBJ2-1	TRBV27	TGTGCCAGCAGAAGAGCGGGGGCCTCCTACAATGAGCAGTTCTTC	CASRRAGASYNEQFF
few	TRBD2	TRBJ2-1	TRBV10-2	TGCGCCAGCAGTGAGTCACGGAGGGCGGGAGGCGGGTCTAATGAGCAGTTCTTC	CASSESRRAGGGSNEQFF
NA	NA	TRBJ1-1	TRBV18	TGTGCCAGCTCACAAGGGGAGGTCCGGATCTCTGAAGCTTTCTTT	CASSQGEVRISEAFF
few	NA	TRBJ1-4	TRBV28	TGTGCCAGCAGGAAGGGTGGTAGCGAAAAACTGTTTTTT	CASRKGGSEKLFF
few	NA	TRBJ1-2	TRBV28	TGTGCCAGCAGTTTAGGGCAGGGCTATGGCTACACCTTC	CASSLGQGYGYTF
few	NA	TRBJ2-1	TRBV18	TGTGCCAGCTCACCAACCACTGCCAGCTCCTACAATGAGCAGTTCTTC	CASSPTTASSYNEQFF
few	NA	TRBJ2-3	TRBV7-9	TGTGCCAGCAGCTTAGCCCCGACAGGTTACACAGATACGCAGTATTTT	CASSLAPTGYTDTQYF
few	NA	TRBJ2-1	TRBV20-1	TGCAGTGCTATTGGCGAGGGTGAGCAGTTCTTC	CSAIGEGEQFF
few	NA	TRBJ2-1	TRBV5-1	TGCGCCAGCAATGAACAGGGTAATGAGCAGTTCTTC	CASNEQGNEQFF
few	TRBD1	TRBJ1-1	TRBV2	TGTGCCAGCAGTCGACAGGGGTCGATGAACACTGAAGCTTTCTTT	CASSRQGSMNTEAFF
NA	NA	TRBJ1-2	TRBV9	TGTGCCAGCAGCGTAGGGGGAGTTTATGGCTACACCTTC	CASSVGGVYGYTF
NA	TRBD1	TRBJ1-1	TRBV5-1	TGCGCCAGCAGGAATACAGGGGGAACTGAAGCTTTCTTT	CASRNTGGTEAFF
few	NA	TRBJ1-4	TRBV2	TGTGCCAGCAAGATTGGGTATGAAAAACTGTTTTTT	CASKIGYEKLFF
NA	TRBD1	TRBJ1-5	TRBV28	TGTGCCAGCAGTTTAGGGACAGGGATGAATCAGCCCCAGCATTTT	CASSLGTGMNQPQHF
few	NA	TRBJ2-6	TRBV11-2	TGTGCCAGCAGCTTAGCGGGCTCTGGGGCCAACGTCCTGACTTTC	CASSLAGSGANVLTF
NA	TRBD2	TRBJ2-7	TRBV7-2	TGTGCCAGCAGCTTAGAAGTTGGCGGGAGGGGGTGCTACGAGCAGTACTTC	CASSLEVGGRGCYEQYF